Listed below are T cell receptor beta chains from one sample, sequenced in a study of shared clonotypes between healthy human individuals. This table comes from immunoSEQ multiplex PCR, and its TCRdb copy is limited to in-frame clones, with some not included. Counted here are hundreds of thousands of clones, roughly 96% occurring once; the ten biggest clones make up 0.11%. Source material: naive CD8+ T cells sorted from blood. These receptors came from a woman aged 30 to 39 in good health. Each CDR3 is given without its conserved first and last residue.

TRBV9	TRBJ1-1	ASGTGPVGTEAF
TRBV27	TRBJ1-1	ASSLSGTPNTEAF
TRBV11-2	TRBJ1-4	ASSRGQGREKLF
TRBV30	TRBJ1-1	AWSSDGLNTEAF
TRBV5-1	TRBJ2-7	ASSLESGNSYEQY
TRBV13	TRBJ2-7	ASSPPGGYEQY
TRBV9	TRBJ2-1	ASSASGLPYNEQF
TRBV7-2	TRBJ1-3	ASSLELWEQGSD
TRBV28	TRBJ1-1	ASSFALNTEAF
TRBV28	TRBJ2-3	ASSFLAGVPDTQY